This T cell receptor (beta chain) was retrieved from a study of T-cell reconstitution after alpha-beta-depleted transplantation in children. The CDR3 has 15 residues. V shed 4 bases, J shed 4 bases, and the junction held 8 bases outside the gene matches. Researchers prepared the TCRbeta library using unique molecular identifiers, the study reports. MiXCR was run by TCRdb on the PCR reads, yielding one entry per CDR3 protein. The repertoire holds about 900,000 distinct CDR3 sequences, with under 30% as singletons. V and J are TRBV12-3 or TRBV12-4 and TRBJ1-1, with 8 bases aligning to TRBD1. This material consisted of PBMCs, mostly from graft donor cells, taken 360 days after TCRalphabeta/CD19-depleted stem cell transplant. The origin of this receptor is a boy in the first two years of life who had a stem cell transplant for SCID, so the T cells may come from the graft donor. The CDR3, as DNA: TGTGCCAGCAGTTATTCTGGACAGGGCGGCACTGAAGCTTTCTTT. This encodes CASSYSGQGGTEAFF.